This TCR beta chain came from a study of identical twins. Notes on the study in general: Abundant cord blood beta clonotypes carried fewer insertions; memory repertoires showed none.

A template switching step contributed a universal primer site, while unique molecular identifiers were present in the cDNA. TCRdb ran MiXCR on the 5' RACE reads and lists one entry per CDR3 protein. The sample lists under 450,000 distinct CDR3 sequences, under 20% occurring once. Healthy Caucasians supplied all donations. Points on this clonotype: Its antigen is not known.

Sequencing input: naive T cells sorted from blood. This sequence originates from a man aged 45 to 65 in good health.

CDR3: CASSITSGTAEQYF. DNA of the CDR3: TGTGCCAGTAGTATCACCTCCGGGACGGCCGAGCAGTACTTC. The genes are TRBV19 and TRBJ2-7, with D perhaps being TRBD1 or TRBD2 (5 bases each). CDR1 is LNHDA and CDR2 is SQIVND in the germline V gene (reference sequence). This CDR3 comprises 14 residues. The germline V and J ends were trimmed by 3 bases and 6 bases, with 15 bases remaining between them.